What follows are 29 T cell receptor beta chains derived from one specimen sequenced in a study of PD-1 blockade in classical Hodgkin lymphoma. After autologous stem cell transplantation all patients relapsed, and prior brentuximab vedotin exposure differed between cohorts. Sequenced by immunoSEQ multiplex PCR; TCRdb stores in-frame clones only, minus some. The sample consists of more than 25,000 clones, 70% of them appearing once. The specimen was peripheral blood mononuclear cells (PBMCs), collected before the second cycle of nivolumab. These receptors were taken from a human donor with classical Hodgkin lymphoma.

There are a few counts of this clone. The gene calls are TRBV6-5 and TRBJ1-6; 8 bases line up with TRBD1. CDR3 length equals 13 residues. The germline V gene encodes CDR1 MNHEY and CDR2 SVGAGI. V shed 6 bases, J shed 7 bases, and the junction held 2 bases outside the gene matches. The CDR3 loop reads CASRGQGNSPLHF. The CDR3 DNA is TGTGCCAGCAGAGGACAGGGAAATTCACCCCTCCACTTT.

V usage is TRBV5-1 and J usage is TRBJ2-2, with TRBD1 matching over 9 bases. With V trimmed by 3 bases and J by 6 bases, 6 bases remained unmatched. The CDR3 extends over 15 amino acids. CDR1 and CDR2 (germline): SGHRS, YFSETQ. The DNA for the CDR3 is TGCGCCAGCAGCTACAGGGACAGGGCCGCCGGGGAGCTGTTTTTT. It translates to CASSYRDRAAGELFF.

V and J are TRBV4-3 and TRBJ1-1; possibly TRBD1 for D (6 bases). V gave up 0 bases and J gave up 5 bases, with 13 bases separating them. Germline CDR1 is LGHNA and CDR2 is YSLEER. This CDR3 comprises 15 residues. The CDR3 bases are TGCGCCAGCAGCCAAGATAGTAGGGGGGGGACTGAAGCTTTCTTT. Protein product: CASSQDSRGGTEAFF.

The chain combines TRBV25-1 with TRBJ1-4, with a tentative D call TRBD1 (6 bases). Trimming removed 6 bases at V and 2 bases at J, with 13 bases between. This CDR3 is 15 amino acids long. Looked up from germline, CDR1 is MGHDK and CDR2 is SYGVNS. CDR3 in amino acids: CASRGNGGTNEKLFF. CDR3 coding DNA: TGTGCCAGCAGGGGTAACGGGGGCACTAATGAAAAACTGTTTTTT.

V is TRBV7-9 and J is TRBJ2-5, with unresolved D. Trimming removed 1 base at V and 8 bases at J, with 17 bases between. CDR3 length: 15 residues. From germline, CDR1 is SEHNR and CDR2 FQNEAQ (reference sequence). The CDR3 region is CASSLVAPSQVTQYF. The CDR3 coding sequence is TGTGCCAGCAGCTTAGTTGCGCCCTCCCAGGTCACCCAGTACTTC.

This chain links TRBV10-3 with TRBJ1-6; D remains ambiguous. From germline, CDR1 is ENHRY and CDR2 SYGVKD. V was clipped by 5 bases and J by 7 bases, with 9 bases between them. The CDR3 is 13 amino acids. The chain's CDR3 is CAISFGRNSPLHF. The CDR3 bases are TGTGCCATCAGTTTCGGAAGGAATTCACCCCTCCACTTT.

This clone has a handful of counts. The V and J genes are TRBV19 and TRBJ2-1, with D possibly matching TRBD1 (6 bases). The germline V gene has CDR1 LNHDA and CDR2 SQIVND (reference sequence). The CDR3 is 12 amino acids. V was shortened by 1 base and J by 12 bases, with 10 bases between the two germline ends. The CDR3 nucleotides are TGTGCCAGTAGTATAGTGGCAGGGGCGCAGTTCTTC. Amino acids: CASSIVAGAQFF.

The V gene is TRBV19, the J gene TRBJ1-5; D perhaps matches TRBD1 (5 bases). The CDR3 consists of 14 residues. Per the germline V gene, CDR1 is LNHDA and CDR2 is SQIVND (reference sequence). Between the trimmed V and J ends, which lost 6 bases and 6 bases, there was a span of 15 bases. CDR3 region: CASRISAGRQPQHF. The CDR3 region has the DNA TGTGCCAGTAGGATATCGGCAGGGCGTCAGCCCCAGCATTTT.

Regarding this clone: Possible read error: a much larger clone is one base away. The rearrangement uses TRBV19 and TRBJ2-6; tentatively, D is TRBD1 (5 bases). This CDR3 contains 16 residues. From germline, CDR1 is LNHDA and CDR2 SQIVND (reference sequence). CDR3 in DNA: TGTGCCAGTAGTATCTCAAGTTCCTCTGGGGCCGACGTCCTGACTTTC. Protein: CASSISSSSGADVLTF.

This clone showed up just a few times. V gene TRBV7-6 combines with J gene TRBJ2-2; 7 bases map to TRBD2. Per germline, CDR1 SGHVS and CDR2 FNYEAQ. J was trimmed by 5 bases and V by 1 base; bases with no gene match: 7. The CDR3 is 16 amino acids. The CDR3 sequence is CASSLGAGVGTGELFF. In DNA form, the CDR3 reads TGTGCCAGCAGCTTAGGGGCGGGAGTAGGTACCGGGGAGCTGTTTTTT.

The chain combines TRBV6-6 with TRBJ2-7; tentatively, D is TRBD2 (6 bases). Germline V CDR1 and CDR2: MNHNY, SVGAGI (reference sequence). The CDR3 sequence is 15 residues long. The ends were cut back, 5 bases at V and 3 bases at J, with 17 bases in the middle. The CDR3 nucleotides are TGTGCCAGCAGTCCTACGGGGGACGGCTACTACGAGCAGTACTTC. It translates to CASSPTGDGYYEQYF.

V is TRBV19 and J is TRBJ1-2; D is undetermined. V gave up 5 bases and J gave up 0 bases, with 7 bases separating them. Germline CDR1 and CDR2: LNHDA and SQIVND (reference sequence). This CDR3 is built from 13 residues. The CDR3 sequence is CASSLGSNYGYTF. The CDR3 coding sequence is TGTGCCAGTAGTTTAGGGTCTAACTATGGCTACACCTTC.

V gene TRBV21-1 combines with J gene TRBJ1-6. TRBV21-1 is termed a pseudogene. This CDR3 has 18 residues. The CDR3 DNA sequence: TGTGCCAGCAGCAAAGTCCCCGCATCCGGTGCACGTAATTCACCCCTCCACTTT. Its protein is CASSKVPASGARNSPLHF.

This clone was found a few times. The V gene is TRBV19, the J gene TRBJ1-1; D is unresolved. Trimming removed 4 bases from V and 0 bases from J, with 6 bases in between. The germline gives CDR1 LNHDA, CDR2 SQIVND (reference sequence). The CDR3 contains 13 residues. The CDR3, as DNA: TGTGCCAGTAGTAACGAGGTGAACACTGAAGCTTTCTTT. Translating it yields CASSNEVNTEAFF.

This clone has only a few counts. The chain links TRBV19 to TRBJ1-1; 8 bases fit TRBD1. This CDR3 spans 16 amino acids. Germline lookup yields CDR1 LNHDA and CDR2 SQIVND (reference sequence). Germline trimming cut 3 bases from V and 3 bases from J; bases unmatched to any gene: 9. CDR3 nucleotide sequence: TGTGCCAGTAGTATCCTGTCGACAGGGGCCGACACTGAAGCTTTCTTT. Translating it yields CASSILSTGADTEAFF.

This rearrangement joins TRBV9 to TRBJ2-3; D not resolved. The CDR3 totals 15 residues. V was cut by 0 bases and J by 0 bases, with 8 bases left in between. Germline V gene lookup returns CDR1 SGDLS and CDR2 YYNGEE. The CDR3 DNA follows: TGTGCCAGCAGCGTAGGGAGATCTAGCACAGATACGCAGTATTTT. This sequence encodes CASSVGRSSTDTQYF.

This sequence joins TRBV7-9 and TRBJ2-1; no reliable D call. This CDR3 spans 14 amino acids. Trimming took off 1 base at V and 0 bases at J, with 4 bases between the two ends. Germline values: CDR1 SEHNR, CDR2 FQNEAQ (reference sequence). CDR3 DNA: TGTGCCAGCAGCTTAGGGGGCTCCTACAATGAGCAGTTCTTC. Its translation is CASSLGGSYNEQFF.

The chain employs TRBV2 and TRBJ2-3; the match to TRBD2 covers 11 bases. This CDR3 spans 15 amino acids. V was clipped by 8 bases and J by 7 bases; unmatched bases: 11. CDR1 is SNHLY and CDR2 is FYNNEI in the germline V gene. For the CDR3, the DNA is TGTGCCAGCGCCCAGACTAGCGGGGATAGTAATACGCAGTATTTT. It codes for CASAQTSGDSNTQYF.

The chain couples TRBV7-9 to TRBJ2-7, with D uncertain. Germline values: CDR1 SEHNR, CDR2 FQNEAQ (reference sequence). This CDR3 spans 13 amino acids. The V end lost 0 bases, the J end lost 7 bases, and 10 bases lay between the germline ends. As DNA, the CDR3 is TGTGCCAGCAGCTTAGCCCCAGCCCTAGAGCAGTACTTC. Translated: CASSLAPALEQYF.

This clone has only one observation. The chain combines TRBV6-1 with TRBJ1-2; 7 positions match TRBD1. This CDR3 region has 20 residues. From germline, CDR1 is MNHNS and CDR2 SASEGT. The V gene end was trimmed by 0 bases and the J gene end by 7 bases; junction bases not matched to a gene: 23. The CDR3 loop is CASSEADPQGVRDILSGYTF. The CDR3 DNA sequence: TGTGCCAGCAGTGAAGCTGACCCCCAGGGGGTCCGCGATATTTTAAGTGGCTACACCTTC.

The J gene is TRBJ1-6, the V gene TRBV5-6; possibly TRBD1 for D (5 bases). V dropped 3 bases and J dropped 15 bases, with 13 bases sitting between them. The CDR3 extends over 12 amino acids. Germline V CDR1 and CDR2: SGHDT, YYEEEE. CDR3 nucleotide sequence: TGTGCCAGCAGCTGGCCTCAGGGAAGCCTCCACTTT. It is translated as CASSWPQGSLHF.

The V gene is TRBV6-1, the J gene TRBJ2-7; 8 bases are shared with TRBD1. The V gene end was trimmed by 3 bases and the J gene end by 2 bases; junction bases not matched to a gene: 9. This CDR3 spans 16 amino acids. Germline CDR1 MNHNS, CDR2 SASEGT. The CDR3 DNA reads TGTGCCAGCAGTGATGTCCAGGGGGCAGGAGCCTACGAGCAGTACTTC. Translated, it gives CASSDVQGAGAYEQYF.

This clone was recorded a few times. The chain is built from TRBV6-6 and TRBJ2-3, with 7 bases aligning to TRBD1. CDR1 and CDR2 from the germline V gene are MNHNY and SVGAGI (reference sequence). This CDR3 is 14 amino acids long. V dropped 5 bases and J dropped 1; count of bases not matched to a gene: 3. The chain's CDR3 is CASSAGTGTDTQYF. As DNA, the CDR3 is TGTGCCAGCAGTGCCGGGACAGGCACAGATACGCAGTATTTT.

V and J are TRBV19 and TRBJ1-3, with 7 bases fitting TRBD1. The ends lost 3 bases at V and 1 base at J; junction bases unmatched: 3. Germline V gene lookup returns CDR1 LNHDA and CDR2 SQIVND (reference sequence). The CDR3 contains 15 residues. Here the CDR3 DNA reads TGTGCCAGTAGTATCCTGGACAGGTCTGGAAACACCATATATTTT. Its translation: CASSILDRSGNTIYF.

The V and J genes are TRBV19 and TRBJ1-3; D is unclear. This CDR3 contains 13 residues. V was clipped by 5 bases and J by 1 base, with 6 bases between them. Germline V lookup: CDR1 LNHDA, CDR2 SQIVND (reference sequence). CDR3 in DNA: TGTGCCAGTAGTGCCTCGTCTGGAAACACCATATATTTT. Protein: CASSASSGNTIYF. Combining the CDR3 with reference TRBV19 and TRBJ1-3 gives the whole variable domain DGGITQSPKYLFRKEGQNVTLSCEQNLNHDAMYWYRQDPGQGLRLIYYSQIVNDFQKGDIAEGYSVSREKKESFPLTVTSAQKNPTAFYLCASSASSGNTIYFGEGSWLTVV.

The rearrangement links TRBV5-5 to TRBJ2-6; no firm D call. The CDR3 runs 13 residues. Trimming pared 2 bases from V and 2 bases from J, leaving 2 bases between. Germline V gene lookup returns CDR1 SGHKS and CDR2 YYEKEE (reference sequence). The CDR3 DNA is TGTGCCAGCAGCTTTGCTGGGGCCAACGTCCTGACTTTC. It encodes CASSFAGANVLTF.

V gene TRBV7-2 combines with J gene TRBJ2-5; the match to TRBD2 covers 7 bases. This CDR3 has 14 amino acids. The V gene's germline CDR1 is SGHTA and CDR2 FQGNSA. V lost 2 bases, J lost 2 bases, and 2 bases stayed unmatched. The CDR3 region has the DNA TGTGCCAGCAGCTTATGGGGGGGACAAGAGACCCAGTACTTC. Protein product: CASSLWGGQETQYF.

The chain carries TRBV28 and TRBJ2-4; D is unresolved. CDR1 is MDHEN and CDR2 is SYDVKM in the germline V gene. This CDR3 has 14 amino acids. Trimming pared 3 bases from V and 6 bases from J, leaving 12 bases between. The CDR3 coding sequence is TGTGCCAGCAGTTTGGAGCCCCCAAGAAACATTCAGTACTTC. Protein product: CASSLEPPRNIQYF.

The V gene is TRBV29-1, the J gene TRBJ2-3, with 10 bases identical to TRBD1. The germline CDR1 and CDR2 sequences are SQVTM and ANQGSEA. Trimming at V came to 5 bases and at J to 5 bases, leaving 7 bases not matched to a gene. CDR3 length: 14 amino acids. In DNA form, the CDR3 reads TGCAGCGTTCATAGACAGGGGGCAGAAGATACGCAGTATTTT. Protein product: CSVHRQGAEDTQYF.